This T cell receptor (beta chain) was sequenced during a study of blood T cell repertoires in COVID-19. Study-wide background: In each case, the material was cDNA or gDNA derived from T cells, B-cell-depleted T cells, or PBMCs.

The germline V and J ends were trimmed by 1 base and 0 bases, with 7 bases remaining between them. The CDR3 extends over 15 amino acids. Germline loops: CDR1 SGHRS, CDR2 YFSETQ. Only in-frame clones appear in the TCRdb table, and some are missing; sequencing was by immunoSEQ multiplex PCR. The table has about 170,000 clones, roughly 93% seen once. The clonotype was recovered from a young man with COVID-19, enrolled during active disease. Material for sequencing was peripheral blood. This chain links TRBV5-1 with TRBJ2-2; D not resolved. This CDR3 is CASSLSRSNTGELFF. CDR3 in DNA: TGCGCCAGCAGCTTGTCTAGGTCGAACACCGGGGAGCTGTTTTTT.